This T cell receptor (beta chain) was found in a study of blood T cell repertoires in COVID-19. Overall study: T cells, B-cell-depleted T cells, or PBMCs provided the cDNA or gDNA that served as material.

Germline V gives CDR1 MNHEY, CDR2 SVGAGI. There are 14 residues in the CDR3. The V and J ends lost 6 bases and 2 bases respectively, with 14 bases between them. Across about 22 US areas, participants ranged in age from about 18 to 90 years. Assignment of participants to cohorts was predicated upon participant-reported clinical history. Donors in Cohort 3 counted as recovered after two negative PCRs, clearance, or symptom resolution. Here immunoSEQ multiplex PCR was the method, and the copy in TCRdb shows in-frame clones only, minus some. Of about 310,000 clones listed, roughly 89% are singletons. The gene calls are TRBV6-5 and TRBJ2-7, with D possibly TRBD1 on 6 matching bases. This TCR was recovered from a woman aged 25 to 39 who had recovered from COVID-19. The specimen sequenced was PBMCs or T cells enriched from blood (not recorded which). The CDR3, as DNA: TGTGCCAGCAGGAAATTAGGACAGACCTACGAGCAGTACTTC. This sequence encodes CASRKLGQTYEQYF.